Sequencing of this T cell receptor beta chain was carried out in a study of T cells in Graves' hyperthyroidism and ophthalmopathy. Study observations and caveats: Expanded thyroid clonotypes (above 0.001) were mostly also found in blood.

Duration under 3 months, a NOSPECS grade of at least 4, and a Clinical Activity Score of at least 3 characterized the ophthalmopathy patients. Amplified TCR beta CDR3 regions derived from RNA transcripts. With the HTBI primer set, the TCR CDR3 went through a first round of RT-PCR. TCRdb ran MiXCR on the multiplex PCR reads and lists one entry per CDR3 protein. The table records approximately 600,000 distinct CDR3 sequences, around 20% of them present only once. This CDR3 has 14 residues. V lost 7 bases to trimming and J lost 2 bases, with 18 bases between them. Germline V gene lookup returns CDR1 GTSNPN and CDR2 SVGIG (reference sequence). This clonotype has at least ten counts. Its antigen is not known.

The gene calls are TRBV30 and TRBJ2-7, with D perhaps being TRBD1 or TRBD2 (7 bases each). Sequenced sample: blood. The TCR was taken from a man aged 30-40 years with Graves' ophthalmopathy. The CDR3 bases are TGTGCCTCGACCAGGGGGGGAGGTACCTACGAGCAGTACTTC. It is translated as CASTRGGGTYEQYF.